The present T cell receptor beta chain was sequenced within a study of blood T cell repertoires in COVID-19. This CDR3 comprises 13 residues. Germline CDR1 SGHTA, CDR2 FQGNSA. Trimming cost V 6 bases and J 7 bases, with 15 bases left between them. The data were produced by immunoSEQ multiplex PCR, yet TCRdb's version contains in-frame clones alone and is incomplete. The sample consists of 250,000 to 350,000 clones, more than 85% of them appearing once. This TCR was sampled from a woman aged 30 to 39 who had recovered from COVID-19. The sample consisted of PBMCs or T cells enriched from blood (not recorded which). The V gene is TRBV7-2, the J gene TRBJ1-2; weak D call: TRBD1 (6 bases). CDR3 in DNA: TGTGCCAGCAGACCAGGGGTTCAAGCTGGCTACACCTTC. Protein: CASRPGVQAGYTF.